The rows below give T cell receptor beta chains drawn from one sample of a study of blood T cell repertoires in COVID-19. Sequenced by immunoSEQ multiplex PCR; TCRdb stores in-frame clones only, minus some. The table shows about 260,000 clones, with around 84% occurring only once. Sequencing was done on a sample of PBMCs or T cells enriched from blood (not recorded which). These receptors came from a man younger than 45 with acute COVID-19. CDR3s include the opening cysteine and the closing phenylalanine or tryptophan. The order of the fields is V gene, J gene, D gene, CDR3 protein, CDR3 DNA. D genes are given only for firm matches.

>TRBV19|TRBJ2-1|TRBD2
CASSTGTSGYYNEQFF
TGTGCCAGTAGTACGGGGACTAGCGGGTACTACAATGAGCAGTTCTTC
>TRBV2|TRBJ1-1|-
CASSETAGGITEAFF
TGTGCCAGCAGCGAAACGGCGGGGGGGATTACTGAAGCTTTCTTT
>TRBV4-2|TRBJ2-1|TRBD2
CASSHYPLAGAYNEQFF
TGTGCCAGCAGCCACTATCCCCTCGCGGGGGCCTACAATGAGCAGTTCTTC
>TRBV7-9|TRBJ2-5|-
CASSFGQETQYF
TGTGCCAGCAGCTTCGGTCAAGAGACCCAGTACTTC
>TRBV7-2|TRBJ2-1|-
CASSPQLATGGEQFF
TGTGCCAGCAGCCCTCAATTAGCGACCGGGGGTGAGCAGTTCTTC
>TRBV6-4|TRBJ2-1|TRBD1
CASSDSMTGVSHEQFF
TGTGCCAGCAGTGACTCAATGACAGGGGTTAGCCATGAGCAGTTCTTC
>TRBV19|TRBJ1-3|-
CASSESLSGNTIYF
TGTGCCAGTAGTGAGAGCCTCTCTGGAAACACCATATATTTT
>TRBV5-1|TRBJ1-4|TRBD1
CASSLRTGEEKLFF
TGCGCCAGCAGCCTAAGGACAGGGGAGGAAAAACTGTTTTTT
>TRBV7-9|TRBJ2-1|TRBD2
CASERGLAGVYNEQFF
TGTGCCAGCGAGCGAGGACTAGCGGGGGTTTACAATGAGCAGTTCTTC
>TRBV19|TRBJ2-3|TRBD2
CASSIVGGSTDTQYF
TGTGCCAGTAGTATAGTCGGGGGGAGCACAGATACGCAGTATTTT
>TRBV3-1/TRBV3-2|TRBJ1-2|-
CASSQGSRDYGYTF
TGTGCCAGCAGCCAAGGCTCCAGGGACTATGGCTACACCTTC
>TRBV18|TRBJ1-2|TRBD1
CASSLPGQGARGYTF
TGTGCCAGCTCACTACCGGGACAGGGGGCACGGGGCTACACCTTC
>TRBV5-1|TRBJ2-1|TRBD2
CASSLRTSGYNEQFF
TGTGCCAGCAGCTTACGGACTAGCGGGTACAATGAGCAGTTCTTC
>TRBV27|TRBJ1-2|-
CASSPHPGGYGYTF
TGTGCCAGCAGCCCCCACCCTGGCGGCTATGGCTACACCTTC
>TRBV5-6|TRBJ2-5|-
CASSLQRETQYF
TGTGCCAGCAGCTTGCAGAGGGAGACCCAGTACTTC
>TRBV6-1|TRBJ2-5|TRBD1
CASSEDTGAFQETQYF
TGTGCCAGCAGTGAAGACACAGGGGCCTTCCAAGAGACCCAGTACTTC
>TRBV3-1/TRBV3-2|TRBJ2-3|TRBD1
CASIEGTEVSDTQYF
TGTGCCAGCATTGAGGGGACAGAGGTTTCGGATACGCAGTATTTT
>TRBV5-1|TRBJ1-1|-
CASSFFIQATNTEAFF
TGCGCCAGCAGCTTCTTTATACAGGCTACGAACACTGAAGCTTTCTTT
>TRBV24-1|TRBJ2-3|TRBD1
CATSDRTGGEGTDTQYF
TGTGCCACCAGTGACCGGACAGGGGGCGAAGGCACAGATACGCAGTATTTT
>TRBV19|TRBJ1-4|-
CASSIPVATNEKLFF
TGTGCCAGTAGTATTCCAGTTGCAACTAATGAAAAACTGTTTTTT
>TRBV12-5|TRBJ1-1|-
CASGFHGNTEAFF
TGTGCTAGTGGGTTCCACGGGAACACTGAAGCTTTCTTT
>TRBV5-5|TRBJ1-2|TRBD1
CASSPNRGLGYGYTF
TGTGCCAGCAGCCCGAACAGGGGTTTGGGCTATGGCTACACCTTC
>TRBV19|TRBJ2-1|TRBD1
CASSEFGDRGIGEQFF
TGTGCCAGTAGTGAGTTCGGGGACAGGGGAATAGGTGAGCAGTTCTTC
>TRBV11-3|TRBJ2-1|TRBD2
CASSLDHGSGRVYNEQFF
TGTGCCAGCAGCTTAGATCATGGTAGCGGGAGGGTCTACAATGAGCAGTTCTTC
>TRBV7-2|TRBJ1-1|-
CASSSRGGTEAFF
TGTGCCAGCAGCTCCAGAGGAGGCACTGAAGCTTTCTTT
>TRBV3-1/TRBV3-2|TRBJ1-1|TRBD1
CASSPHLGQGLNTEAFF
TGTGCCAGCAGCCCCCATCTGGGACAGGGACTGAACACTGAAGCTTTCTTT
>TRBV9|TRBJ2-3|TRBD2
CASSVEGLAADTQYF
TGTGCCAGCAGCGTAGAGGGACTAGCGGCAGATACGCAGTATTTT
>TRBV28|TRBJ2-1|TRBD2
CASSPGTSGGRYNEQFF
TGTGCCAGCAGTCCCGGGACTAGCGGGGGGCGCTACAATGAGCAGTTCTTC
>TRBV24-1|TRBJ2-1|TRBD2
CATSDRGTSGKAYNEQFF
TGTGCCACCAGTGACCGTGGGACTAGCGGGAAAGCCTACAATGAGCAGTTCTTC
>TRBV27|TRBJ2-1|TRBD1
CASSPGQGVGSYNEQFF
TGTGCCAGCAGTCCTGGACAGGGCGTCGGCTCCTACAATGAGCAGTTCTTC
>TRBV4-1|TRBJ1-1|-
CASSQDRSPRTEAFF
TGCGCCAGCAGCCAAGATCGGTCCCCCAGGACTGAAGCTTTCTTT
>TRBV6-2/TRBV6-3|TRBJ1-4|TRBD1
CASSYSTGEYVDEKLFF
TGTGCCAGCAGTTACTCGACAGGGGAGTACGTGGATGAAAAACTGTTTTTT